This T cell receptor (beta chain) was sequenced during a study of shared clonotypes between healthy human individuals (dated by TCRdb to the early 2020s). Concerning the study at large: A few men and a couple of women, aged 18 to 49 years, made up the cohort. For each donor, CD4 naive and CD4 memory were each run on three plates, CD8 naive on two plates, and CD8 memory on one plate. To estimate repertoire size and how much clonotypes are shared between individuals, the study performed deep sequencing of blood TCR repertoires from 4 to 6 healthy adults. Libraries were prepared and TCR repertoires were sequenced by different laboratories using diverse techniques, in order to increase sequencing depth and limit assay-specific biases. Between about 0.94 and 8.9 billion PBMCs per donor were obtained by leukapheresis. Findings and caveats that apply to the study as a whole: Sharing across a few donors was observed for 5% to 6.5% of naive CD4, over 3% of naive CD8, over 2% of memory CD4, and 0.4% of memory CD8 clonotypes. Clonotypes shared by all four sorted-subset donors showed higher generation probabilities than non-shared clonotypes. Based on pairwise subsampling, the degree of clonotype sharing among donors was expected to be affected by sequencing depth. Even with the large sequencing depth, rarefaction of the sorted-subset datasets indicated that sequencing was incomplete. Sampling was restricted to blood, and TCR repertoires in tissue are likely to differ from TCR repertoires in blood. The small number of donors limited the genetic and exposure-history diversity represented. Larger estimated clonotype richness was generally found for naive subsets than for memory subsets.

Donors were healthy HIV-negative adults with no recently reported acute infections or vaccinations. All donors were Caucasian adults living in Nashville, Tennessee, USA. CD4+ T cells were enriched by magnetic negative selection; naive cells were then positively selected on CD45RA, and the negative fraction formed the memory subset. After blood collection by leukapheresis, PBMCs were isolated using Ficoll-Histopaque density gradient centrifugation and then cryopreserved in the vapor phase of liquid nitrogen. Analytical flow cytometry was used to check the purity and quantity of each magnetically sorted T cell population. Each sorted fraction had its genomic DNA isolated and then quantified by UV absorbance on a Nanodrop 2000c. The CDR3 runs 14 residues from the cysteine to the phenylalanine. The only DNA kept is the CDR3, 42 bases in frame from the first base. V is pared back by 2 bases and J by 2 bases, with 10 bases lying between the germline termini. CDR1 and CDR2 are read off the germline V gene as MRHNA and SNTAGT.

Using the deep immunoSEQ assay, TCR CDR3 regions were amplified from genomic DNA by multiplex PCR. For each cell subset, the extracted genomic DNA was distributed evenly across all wells of several immunoSEQ 96-well plates, and each plate served as one replicate. For sorted subsets, 200 ng of genomic DNA, equivalent to roughly 33,000 T cell genomes, went into each replicate PCR. Purified libraries were quantified with a Qubit 3.0 fluorometer, sized on a Bioanalyzer 2100, and re-quantified with the KAPA Library Quantification kit. Each immunoSEQ 96-well plate was sequenced on its own single-read 150-cycle Illumina NextSeq 550 flow cell. The original pipeline was this. The immunoSEQ output contained only junctional sequences without quality scores, so filtering could not match that applied to full-length reads. Sequences were annotated with PyIR, a Python wrapper for IgBLAST v1.9, and V/J genes and CDR3 were assigned using IMGT germline references. Reads with weak V/J assignments (E-value above 1e-6), missing CDR3, stop codons, out-of-frame junctions, or ambiguous translated residues were removed. V3J clonotypes were defined by identical inferred V gene, J gene, and CDR3 amino acid sequence. Percentage overlap between repertoires was computed as shared unique clonotypes divided by the size of the smaller repertoire. Richness of each repertoire was evaluated using RTK rarefaction, the Chao1 estimator, and Recon v2.1 estimates of unobserved clonotypes. OLGA was used to compute generation probabilities for all TCRbeta clonotypes that the gDNA method yielded from a handful of donors. Sourced from immuneACCESS, this table was stored by TCRdb with only in-frame sequences that have V and J called. A share of the clones is absent; for the studies checked, an unresolved V gene accounts for under half, and the remainder has no known explanation. That table supplies the V and J calls and clone size; D and trimming were determined from the DNA. The sample yields 950,000 to 1,300,000 clones; about 80% were counted once. The ten biggest clones cover approximately 1.5% of the sample.

In this sample, this clone turned up many times. Its antigen is unknown. No much larger clonotype is one base removed from it; base qualities were not supplied. This sequence was found in a man in his late teens or twenties in good health. Sequencing was done on a sample of memory CD4+ T cells sorted from blood. The label giving this sample's cell subset or site can be read as: CD45RA-negative fraction. The V gene is TRBV6-4 and the J gene is TRBJ2-7, and the D gene may be TRBD1, 5 bases matching. Here is the DNA: TGTGCCAGCAGTGACCTGAGACAGACCTACGAGCAGTACTTC. This yields the protein CASSDLRQTYEQYF.